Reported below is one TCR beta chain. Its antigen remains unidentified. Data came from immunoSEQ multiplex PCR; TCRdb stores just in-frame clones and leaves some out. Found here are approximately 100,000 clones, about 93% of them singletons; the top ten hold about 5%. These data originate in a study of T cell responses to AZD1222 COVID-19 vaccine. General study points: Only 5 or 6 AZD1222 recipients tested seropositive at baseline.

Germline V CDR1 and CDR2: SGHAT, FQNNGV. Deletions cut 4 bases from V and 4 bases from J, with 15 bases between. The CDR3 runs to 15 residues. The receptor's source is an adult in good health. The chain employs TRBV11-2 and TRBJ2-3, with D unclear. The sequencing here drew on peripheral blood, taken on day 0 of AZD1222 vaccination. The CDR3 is CASSSRTVKPDTQYF. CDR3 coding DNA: TGTGCCAGCAGCTCCAGGACGGTTAAGCCAGATACGCAGTATTTT.